These 15 T cell receptor beta chains were all obtained from the same sample, sequenced in a study of blood T cell repertoires in COVID-19. Assay used: immunoSEQ multiplex PCR; TCRdb lists only in-frame clones, some missing. The data contain 250,000 or so clones, about 87% of them singletons. Specimen: PBMCs or T cells enriched from blood (not recorded which). The receptors come from a man aged 50 to 60 who had been exposed to COVID-19.

J is TRBJ1-3 and V is TRBV4-1; 12 bases fit TRBD1. From germline, CDR1 is MGHRA and CDR2 YSYEKL. V lost 0 bases to trimming and J lost 7 bases; unmatched junction nucleotides: 4. The CDR3 length is 16 residues. The CDR3 DNA sequence: TGCGCCAGCAGCCAAGATGGGACAGGGGGCAGGAACACCATATATTTT. It codes for CASSQDGTGGRNTIYF.

This rearrangement joins TRBV7-9 to TRBJ1-3; D gene uncertain. The CDR3 has 13 residues. Germline-derived CDR1 and CDR2 are SEHNR and FQNEAQ (reference sequence). V was pared by 8 bases and J by 0 bases, with 8 bases between. The CDR3 region is CASLRDSGNTIYF. CDR3 in DNA: TGTGCCAGCCTCCGGGACTCTGGAAACACCATATATTTT.

V usage is TRBV28 and J usage is TRBJ2-7; D is possibly TRBD2 (5 bases). The CDR3 sequence is 10 residues long. The V gene lost 8 bases and the J gene lost 6 bases, with 8 bases spanning the gap. Germline lookup yields CDR1 MDHEN and CDR2 SYDVKM. DNA of the CDR3: TGTGCCAGCGGACGGGGCGAGCAGTACGTC. This gives the protein CASGRGEQYV.

This sequence joins TRBV12-3 or TRBV12-4 and TRBJ2-7; D perhaps matches TRBD1 (5 bases). V lost 11 bases and J 6 bases, leaving 20 bases between the germline ends. This CDR3 region has 13 residues. In DNA, the CDR3 is TGTGCCCAGGCACAAGGGGCTGACCTCGAGCAGTACGTC. The encoded protein is CAQAQGADLEQYV.

The gene calls are TRBV5-1 and TRBJ1-1, with D possibly matching TRBD1 (5 bases). The germline V gene has CDR1 SGHRS and CDR2 YFSETQ. V lost 6 bases and J 1 base, leaving 13 bases between the germline ends. CDR3 length: 14 amino acids. The CDR3 loop is CASMRDSQNTEAFF. For the CDR3, the DNA is TGCGCCAGCATGAGAGACAGCCAGAACACTGAAGCTTTCTTT.

This sequence joins TRBV28 and TRBJ2-7; maybe TRBD1 (6 bases). The germline V gene encodes CDR1 MDHEN and CDR2 SYDVKM. The length of the CDR3 is 14 residues. V lost 4 bases, J lost 3 bases, and 13 bases lay in between. As DNA, the CDR3 is TGTGCCAGCAGTTCGGGGACAACTTTCTACGAGCAGTACTTC. Translated, it gives CASSSGTTFYEQYF. Full variable domain (remainder filled in from reference TRBV28 and TRBJ2-7): DVKVTQSSRYLVKRTGEKVFLECVQDMDHENMFWYRQDPGLGLRLIYFSYDVKMKEKGDIPEGYSVSREKKERFSLILESASTNQTSMYLCASSSGTTFYEQYFGPGTRLTVT.

J is TRBJ2-7 and V is TRBV12-3 or TRBV12-4, with a tentative D call TRBD1 (5 bases). The CDR3 is 13 amino acids. Trimming pared 0 bases from V and 6 bases from J, leaving 9 bases between. CDR3 residues: CASSLASGLEQYV. DNA for the CDR3: TGTGCCAGCAGTTTAGCCTCAGGGCTCGAGCAGTACGTC.

The chain carries TRBV5-1 and TRBJ1-2, with 10 bases identical to TRBD1. The CDR3 extends over 13 amino acids. Trimming cost V 2 bases and J 8 bases; bases outside gene matches: 3. CDR1 is SGHRS and CDR2 is YFSETQ in the germline V gene. CDR3 amino acids: CASSFGTGEGYTF. Written as DNA, the CDR3 is TGCGCCAGCAGCTTTGGGACAGGGGAAGGCTACACCTTC.

This clone was detected a few times. J is TRBJ1-2 and V is TRBV9; D is unclear. The CDR3 runs to 14 residues. The ends were cut back, 1 base at V and 8 bases at J, with 15 bases in the middle. Germline CDR1 is SGDLS and CDR2 is YYNGEE. The chain's CDR3 is CASSVYGSEGGYTF. DNA of the CDR3: TGTGCCAGCAGCGTATATGGCAGCGAAGGAGGCTACACCTTC.

This chain joins TRBV3-1 (or the pseudogene TRBV3-2) and TRBJ2-1; 11 positions match TRBD2. There are 17 residues in the CDR3. From germline, CDR1 is LGHDT and CDR2 YNNKEL (reference sequence). The ends lost 3 bases at V and 4 bases at J; junction bases unmatched: 8. For the CDR3, the DNA is TGTGCCAGCAGCCACATAGCGGGAGGGCCCGGTTACAATGAGCAGTTCTTC. Protein sequence: CASSHIAGGPGYNEQFF.

A few counts support this clone. The chain is built from TRBV10-3 and TRBJ2-2; 7 nucleotides line up with TRBD1. Germline values: CDR1 ENHRY, CDR2 SYGVKD. The CDR3 extends over 14 amino acids. With 7 bases clipped from V and 4 bases from J, the junction kept 6 bases outside the gene matches. CDR3 sequence (DNA): TGTGCCATCATCGACCCAGGGGGCACCGGGGAGCTGTTTTTT. This sequence encodes CAIIDPGGTGELFF.

The chain links TRBV7-6 to TRBJ1-1, with D possibly matching TRBD1 (6 bases). Germline lookup yields CDR1 SGHVS and CDR2 FNYEAQ. The length of the CDR3 is 15 residues. The V end was cut by 5 bases, the J end by 7 bases, with 20 bases between. The CDR3 loop reads CASSPTPVQGGEAFF. The CDR3 DNA sequence: TGTGCCAGCAGCCCGACCCCCGTTCAAGGGGGTGAAGCTTTCTTT.

The chain links TRBV11-3 to TRBJ2-1, with TRBD1 identical over 8 bases. This CDR3 has 14 amino acids. Per the germline V gene, CDR1 is SGHNT and CDR2 is YENEEA. Trimming removed 5 bases from V and 7 bases from J; junction bases left unmatched: 7. The CDR3: CASSQAGGKNEQFF. CDR3 nucleotides: TGTGCCAGCAGCCAGGCAGGGGGCAAAAATGAGCAGTTCTTC.

The gene calls are TRBV3-1 (or the pseudogene TRBV3-2) and TRBJ2-2; 7 nucleotides agree with TRBD2. Germline CDR1 reads LGHDT; CDR2 reads YNNKEL (reference sequence). V was clipped by 4 bases and J by 5 bases; unmatched bases: 10. There are 16 residues in the CDR3. The CDR3 protein is CASSLRSGTSTGELFF. The CDR3 coding sequence is TGTGCCAGCAGCCTTAGGAGCGGGACCTCAACCGGGGAGCTGTTTTTT.

The V and J genes are TRBV19 and TRBJ2-7, with a possible D match to TRBD2 (6 bases). Germline V CDR1 and CDR2: LNHDA, SQIVND (reference sequence). Trimming pared 2 bases from V and 3 bases from J, leaving 14 bases between. The CDR3 is made up of 15 amino acids. DNA of the CDR3: TGTGCCAGTAGTATACGGGCGGGGCAAAACTACGAGCAGTACGTC. Its protein is CASSIRAGQNYEQYV.